These 29 T cell receptor beta chains originate from one sample sequenced in a study of CD8+ T cells in alopecia areata. Extraction and reverse transcription of RNA yielded cDNA as the sequencing template. Assay used: immunoSEQ multiplex PCR; TCRdb lists only in-frame clones, some missing. Here the sample spans about 140,000 clones, about 88% being singletons. Treatment reported: oral pan-JAK inhibitor, 5-10 mg twice daily. Here the sequenced sample was CD8+ T cells sorted from blood, taken at week 4, from a patient treated with tofacitinib. Receptors originate from a human donor with alopecia areata.

In nucleotides, the CDR3 is TGTGCCAGCAGCGCTCAAGGGGATACGCAGTATTTT. Translating it yields CASSAQGDTQYF. The V gene is TRBV9, the J gene TRBJ2-3; D not certain. Germline V lookup: CDR1 SGDLS, CDR2 YYNGEE. The CDR3 sequence is 12 residues long. The V gene lost 3 bases and the J gene lost 6 bases, with 8 bases spanning the gap.

The chain recombines TRBV2 with TRBJ2-2; D is perhaps TRBD2 (6 bases). CDR3 length: 15 residues. V gave up 2 bases and J gave up 4 bases, with 11 bases separating them. From germline, CDR1 is SNHLY and CDR2 FYNNEI. The CDR3 loop is CASSEKDYSTGELFF. In nucleotides, the CDR3 is TGTGCCAGCAGTGAAAAGGACTACTCCACCGGGGAGCTGTTTTTT.

To note about this clone: The same CDR3 arises from other DNA sequences in this sample as well. This chain connects TRBV2 to TRBJ1-5; no firm D call. CDR3 length: 14 residues. Trimming took 3 bases from V and 1 from J, leaving 7 bases between them. The germline CDR1 and CDR2 sequences are SNHLY and FYNNEI. In nucleotides, the CDR3 is TGTGCCAGCAGTGAGTCTGGCAGCAATCAGCCCCAGCATTTT. Translation: CASSESGSNQPQHF.

In its sample, this clone was seen a few times. CDR3 residues: CASSVGTSGNNEQFF. Here the CDR3 DNA reads TGTGCCAGCAGTGTTGGGACTAGCGGGAACAATGAGCAGTTCTTC. The chain couples TRBV2 to TRBJ2-1; 13 bases map to TRBD2. J gave up 5 bases and V 4 bases, and 2 bases lay outside the gene matches. This CDR3 comprises 15 residues. Germline V CDR1 and CDR2: SNHLY, FYNNEI.

V is TRBV29-1 and J is TRBJ1-1; 8 bases match TRBD1. This CDR3 comprises 12 residues. The ends lost 1 base at V and 12 bases at J; junction bases unmatched: 7. Germline-derived CDR1 and CDR2 are SQVTM and ANQGSEA. In DNA form, the CDR3 reads TGCAGCGTTGAAGTTACGGGACAGGAAACTTTCTTT. Amino acids: CSVEVTGQETFF. Full variable domain (remainder filled in from reference TRBV29-1 and TRBJ1-1): SAVISQKPSRDICQRGTSLTIQCQVDSQVTMMFWYRQQPGQSLTLIATANQGSEATYESGFVIDKFPISRPNLTFSTLTVSNMSPEDSSIYLCSVEVTGQETFFGQGTRLTVV.

The rearrangement uses TRBV7-2 and TRBJ1-5; no clear D gene. Germline V gene lookup returns CDR1 SGHTA and CDR2 FQGNSA. Trimming took off 1 base at V and 6 bases at J, with 7 bases between the two ends. The CDR3 length is 13 residues. In nucleotides, the CDR3 is TGTGCCAGCAGCTTAGGTTTGGGTCAGCCCCAGCATTTT. It specifies CASSLGLGQPQHF.

This rearrangement joins TRBV4-2 to TRBJ2-7; perhaps D is TRBD1 or TRBD2 (5 bases each). Trimming left V 3 bases short and J 0 bases short, with 12 bases between. This CDR3 region has 15 residues. Germline-derived CDR1 and CDR2 are LGHNA and YNFKEQ. CDR3 nucleotides: TGTGCCAGCAGCCAGGGGACCCAAAGCTCCTACGAGCAGTACTTC. Amino acid sequence: CASSQGTQSSYEQYF.

This clone was counted a single time. The chain is built from TRBV5-5 and TRBJ2-5; 7 bases line up with TRBD1. The junction had 7 bases not matched to a gene; V was cut back by 0 bases and J by 5 bases. The CDR3 is made up of 15 amino acids. Germline V lookup: CDR1 SGHKS, CDR2 YYEKEE (reference sequence). DNA of the CDR3: TGTGCCAGCAGCTTGGTCGACAGGGTGGGGGAGACCCAGTACTTC. Protein product: CASSLVDRVGETQYF.

Comment on this clone: The junction and the germline gene differ at one end; a read error may be behind it. The V call is TRBV12-5, the J call TRBJ1-1; D is unresolved. The CDR3 extends over 11 amino acids. Germline lookup yields CDR1 LGHNT and CDR2 FRNRAP. CDR3 in amino acids: CASVLGTEAFF. The CDR3 DNA sequence: TGTGCTAGTGTTTTGGGGACTGAAGCTTTCTTT.

The V call is TRBV30, the J call TRBJ2-3; weak D call: TRBD1 (6 bases). CDR1 and CDR2 (germline): GTSNPN, SVGIG (reference sequence). Trimming pared 2 bases from V and 4 bases from J, leaving 7 bases between. The length of the CDR3 is 12 residues. CDR3 region: CAWSSGADTQYF. The CDR3 nucleotides are TGTGCCTGGAGTTCAGGGGCAGATACGCAGTATTTT.

The chain uses TRBV6-5 and TRBJ1-4; possible D gene TRBD1, 5 bases. V was trimmed by 2 bases and J by 4 bases, leaving 11 bases between them. The CDR3 sequence is 15 residues long. Looked up from germline, CDR1 is MNHEY and CDR2 is SVGAGI. The CDR3 DNA reads as TGTGCCAGCAGTTACACCGGGACCCTTAATGAAAAACTGTTTTTT. Translation: CASSYTGTLNEKLFF.

The genes are TRBV9 and TRBJ1-1; 9 nucleotides align to TRBD1. V gave up 3 bases and J gave up 0 bases; unmatched junction bases: 3. From germline, CDR1 is SGDLS and CDR2 YYNGEE. There are 15 residues in the CDR3. This chain's CDR3 is CASSEDRGMNTEAFF. CDR3 in DNA: TGTGCCAGCAGCGAGGACAGGGGAATGAACACTGAAGCTTTCTTT.

This clone was recorded only once. The rearrangement joins TRBV11-1 to TRBJ2-3, with D unresolved. Deletions cut 5 bases from V and 4 bases from J, with 13 bases between. Germline assignment: CDR1 SGHAT and CDR2 FQDESV (reference sequence). CDR3 length equals 14 residues. Here the CDR3 DNA reads TGTGCCAGCAGCCGTGGCGAGTCTCCAGATACGCAGTATTTT. Protein: CASSRGESPDTQYF.

The chain employs TRBV10-3 and TRBJ1-1; D perhaps matches TRBD1 (5 bases). From germline, CDR1 is ENHRY and CDR2 SYGVKD. The CDR3 totals 13 residues. Trimming stripped 6 bases from V and 0 bases from J, with 8 bases between. As DNA, the CDR3 is TGTGCCATCAGAGAGGACATGAACACTGAAGCTTTCTTT. This codes for CAIREDMNTEAFF.

The chain is built from TRBV30 and TRBJ2-3, with unresolved D. Germline V gene sequence: CDR1 GTSNPN, CDR2 SVGIG (reference sequence). The CDR3 has 13 residues. Trimming left V 2 bases short and J 3 bases short, with 9 bases between. Written as DNA, the CDR3 is TGTGCCTGGAGTTACGGAATAACAGATACGCAGTATTTT. It yields the protein CAWSYGITDTQYF. Based on the CDR3 plus reference TRBV30 and TRBJ2-3, the full variable domain is SQTIHQWPATLVQPVGSPLSLECTVEGTSNPNLYWYRQAAGRGLQLLFYSVGIGQISSEVPQNLSASRPQDRQFILSSKKLLLSDSGFYLCAWSYGITDTQYFGPGTRLTVL.

The rearrangement uses TRBV29-1 and TRBJ1-1; no definite D call. Trimming pared 0 bases from V and 0 bases from J, leaving 5 bases between. Germline V lookup: CDR1 SQVTM, CDR2 ANQGSEA. The CDR3 is made up of 13 amino acids. CDR3 amino acids: CSVEEGMNTEAFF. The DNA for the CDR3 is TGCAGCGTTGAAGAGGGCATGAACACTGAAGCTTTCTTT.

V is TRBV7-9 and J is TRBJ2-7; 10 bases match TRBD1. The CDR3 has 15 residues. The germline V gene encodes CDR1 SEHNR and CDR2 FQNEAQ (reference sequence). J was trimmed by 6 bases and V by 5 bases; bases with no gene match: 10. CDR3 sequence: CASSPKGTGDLEQYF. In nucleotides, the CDR3 is TGTGCCAGCAGCCCTAAAGGGACAGGGGATCTCGAGCAGTACTTC.

The rearrangement links TRBV9 to TRBJ1-4; D not resolved. The germline CDR1 and CDR2 sequences are SGDLS and YYNGEE. This CDR3 is 13 amino acids long. V lost 7 bases and J lost 4, with 11 bases in between. The CDR3: CASADGINEKLFF. The CDR3 DNA follows: TGTGCCAGCGCGGACGGAATTAATGAAAAACTGTTTTTT.

A word on this clone: This sample includes further DNA sequences coding for the same CDR3. The rearrangement uses TRBV27 and TRBJ2-7; D is undetermined. Per the germline V gene, CDR1 is MNHEY and CDR2 is SMNVEV (reference sequence). The length of the CDR3 is 13 residues. V lost 5 bases to trimming and J lost 0 bases, with 8 bases between them. DNA for the CDR3: TGTGCCAGCAGTCTCACAAGCTCCTACGAGCAGTACTTC. Protein: CASSLTSSYEQYF.

In this sample, this clone turned up once. The rearrangement links TRBV19 to TRBJ1-5; 7 bases match TRBD1. The CDR3 is 20 amino acids. Per the germline V gene, CDR1 is LNHDA and CDR2 is SQIVND (reference sequence). V shed 3 bases and J 2 bases; nucleotides not matched to a gene: 19. CDR3 protein: CASSIRQGERYEVGNQPQHF. CDR3 DNA: TGTGCCAGTAGTATCCGGCAGGGGGAAAGGTATGAGGTTGGCAATCAGCCCCAGCATTTT. The full variable domain, rest sourced from reference TRBV19 and TRBJ1-5, is DGGITQSPKYLFRKEGQNVTLSCEQNLNHDAMYWYRQDPGQGLRLIYYSQIVNDFQKGDIAEGYSVSREKKESFPLTVTSAQKNPTAFYLCASSIRQGERYEVGNQPQHFGDGTRLSIL.

The chain has TRBV7-8 and TRBJ2-7; 9 positions agree with TRBD1. The V gene end was trimmed by 5 bases and the J gene end by 1 base; junction bases not matched to a gene: 12. CDR3 length: 17 amino acids. Germline values: CDR1 SGHVS, CDR2 FQNEAQ. CDR3 in amino acids: CASSPTGTGYGSYEQYF. DNA for the CDR3: TGTGCCAGCAGCCCTACCGGGACAGGGTATGGTTCCTACGAGCAGTACTTC.

The V call is TRBV25-1, the J call TRBJ2-2; D not certain. Looked up from germline, CDR1 is MGHDK and CDR2 is SYGVNS. CDR3 length: 11 residues. V was pared by 5 bases and J by 14 bases, with 12 bases between. The CDR3 region is CASSIAEELFF. CDR3 nucleotides: TGTGCCAGCAGTATAGCAGAGGAACTGTTTTTT.

The CDR3: CASRAPPPNTGELFF. The CDR3 coding sequence is TGTGCCAGCAGGGCTCCCCCTCCGAACACCGGGGAGCTGTTTTTT. This rearrangement joins TRBV19 to TRBJ2-2, with D perhaps TRBD1 (5 bases). The CDR3 runs to 15 residues. Trimming removed 9 bases from V and 0 bases from J, with 14 bases in between. Germline V gives CDR1 LNHDA, CDR2 SQIVND (reference sequence).

The chain uses TRBV9 and TRBJ2-3, with TRBD2 matching over 13 bases. Germline V lookup: CDR1 SGDLS, CDR2 YYNGEE. V shed 0 bases, J shed 6 bases, and the junction held 7 bases outside the gene matches. There are 17 residues in the CDR3. The CDR3 here is CASSVDGLAGALDTQYF. CDR3 nucleotide sequence: TGTGCCAGCAGCGTAGATGGACTAGCGGGGGCCCTGGATACGCAGTATTTT.

This chain joins TRBV7-6 and TRBJ2-6; D ambiguous. Germline V gives CDR1 SGHVS, CDR2 FNYEAQ. V shed 5 bases and J shed 0 bases, with 14 bases lying between them. The CDR3 totals 17 residues. The CDR3 DNA follows: TGTGCCAGCAGCCCCGATAGGGCCAACTCTGGGGCCAACGTCCTGACTTTC. Its translation: CASSPDRANSGANVLTF.

The chain uses TRBV27 and TRBJ2-1; D is perhaps TRBD2 (5 bases). The CDR3 has 16 amino acids. V gave up 8 bases and J gave up 8 bases, with 25 bases separating them. Germline values: CDR1 MNHEY, CDR2 SMNVEV (reference sequence). The CDR3 nucleotides are TGTGCCAGCCGGATGCCGTCCAGAACTAGTTTTCATGAGCAGTTCTTC. It codes for CASRMPSRTSFHEQFF.

This rearrangement joins TRBV15 to TRBJ2-1, with D possibly TRBD2 on 6 matching bases. CDR3 length: 15 residues. The germline gives CDR1 LNHNV, CDR2 YYDKDF (reference sequence). V dropped 3 bases and J dropped 0 bases, with 9 bases sitting between them. This CDR3 reads CATSSLGGSYNEQFF. In nucleotides, the CDR3 is TGTGCCACCAGCAGTCTCGGGGGCTCCTACAATGAGCAGTTCTTC.

The chain couples TRBV11-1 to TRBJ2-7; D unclear. Germline V gene lookup returns CDR1 SGHAT and CDR2 FQDESV (reference sequence). V was clipped by 4 bases and J by 5 bases, with 15 bases between them. There are 14 residues in the CDR3. The CDR3 DNA reads as TGTGCCAGCAGCTCCCTCAGGTTCAGCCACGAGCAGTACTTC. Protein product: CASSSLRFSHEQYF.

This chain uses TRBV11-1 with TRBJ2-6, with D uncertain. The CDR3 runs 18 residues. The germline V and J ends were trimmed by 3 bases and 0 bases, with 15 bases remaining between them. Germline CDR1 SGHAT, CDR2 FQDESV (reference sequence). This CDR3 reads CASSLGTVFPSGANVLTF. For the CDR3, the DNA is TGTGCCAGCAGCTTGGGAACGGTCTTCCCCTCTGGGGCCAACGTCCTGACTTTC.